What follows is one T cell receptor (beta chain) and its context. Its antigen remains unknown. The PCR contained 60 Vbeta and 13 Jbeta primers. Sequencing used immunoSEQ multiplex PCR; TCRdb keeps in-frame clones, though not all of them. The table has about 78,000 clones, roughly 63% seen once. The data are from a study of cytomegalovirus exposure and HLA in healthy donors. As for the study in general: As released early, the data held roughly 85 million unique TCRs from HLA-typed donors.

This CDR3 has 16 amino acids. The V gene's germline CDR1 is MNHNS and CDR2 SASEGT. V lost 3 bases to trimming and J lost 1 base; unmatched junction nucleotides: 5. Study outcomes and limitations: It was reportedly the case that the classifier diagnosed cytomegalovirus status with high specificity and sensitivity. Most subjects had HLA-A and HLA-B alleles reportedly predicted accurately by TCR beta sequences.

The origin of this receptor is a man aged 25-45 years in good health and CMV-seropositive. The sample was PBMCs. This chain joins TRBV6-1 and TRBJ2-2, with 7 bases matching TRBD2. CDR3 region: CASSEEAGRNTGELFF. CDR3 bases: TGTGCCAGCAGTGAGGAAGCGGGAAGGAACACCGGGGAGCTGTTTTTT.